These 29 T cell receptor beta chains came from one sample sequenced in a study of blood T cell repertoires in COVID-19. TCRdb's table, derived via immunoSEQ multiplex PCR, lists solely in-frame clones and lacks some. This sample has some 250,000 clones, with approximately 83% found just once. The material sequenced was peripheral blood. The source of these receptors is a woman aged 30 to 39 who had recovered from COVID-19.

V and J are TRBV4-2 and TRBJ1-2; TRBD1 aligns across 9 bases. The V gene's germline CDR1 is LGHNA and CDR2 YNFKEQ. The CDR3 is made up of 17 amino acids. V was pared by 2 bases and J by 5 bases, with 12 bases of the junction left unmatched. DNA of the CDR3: TGTGCCAGCAGCCAACGGACAGGGGCCGAGGTCACATATGGCTACACCTTC. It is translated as CASSQRTGAEVTYGYTF.

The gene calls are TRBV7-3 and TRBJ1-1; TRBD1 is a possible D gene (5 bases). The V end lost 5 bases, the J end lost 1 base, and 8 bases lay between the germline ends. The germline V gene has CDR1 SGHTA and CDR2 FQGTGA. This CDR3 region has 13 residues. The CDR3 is CASSMGPNTEAFF. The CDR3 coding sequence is TGTGCCAGCAGCATGGGGCCGAACACTGAAGCTTTCTTT. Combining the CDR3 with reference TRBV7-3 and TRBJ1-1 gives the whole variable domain GAGVSQTPSNKVTEKGKYVELRCDPISGHTALYWYRQSLGQGPEFLIYFQGTGAADDSGLPNDRFFAVRPEGSVSTLKIQRTERGDSAVYLCASSMGPNTEAFFGQGTRLTVV.

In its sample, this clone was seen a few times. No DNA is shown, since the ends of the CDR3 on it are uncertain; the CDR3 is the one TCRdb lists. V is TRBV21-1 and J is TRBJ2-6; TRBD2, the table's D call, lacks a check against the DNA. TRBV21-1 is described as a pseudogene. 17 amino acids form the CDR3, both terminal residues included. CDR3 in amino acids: CASSSVAGGIGANVLTF.

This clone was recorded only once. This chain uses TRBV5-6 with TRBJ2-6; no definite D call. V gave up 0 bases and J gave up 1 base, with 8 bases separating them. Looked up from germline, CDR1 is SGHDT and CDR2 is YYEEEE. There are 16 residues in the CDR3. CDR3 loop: CASSLGGRSGANVLTF. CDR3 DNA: TGTGCCAGCAGCTTGGGCGGTAGATCTGGGGCCAACGTCCTGACTTTC.

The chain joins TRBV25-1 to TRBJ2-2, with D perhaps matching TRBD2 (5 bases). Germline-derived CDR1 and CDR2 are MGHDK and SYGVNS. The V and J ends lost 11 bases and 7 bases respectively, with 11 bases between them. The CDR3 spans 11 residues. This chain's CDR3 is CASGKDGELFF. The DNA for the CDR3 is TGTGCCTCCGGGAAGGACGGGGAGCTGTTTTTT.

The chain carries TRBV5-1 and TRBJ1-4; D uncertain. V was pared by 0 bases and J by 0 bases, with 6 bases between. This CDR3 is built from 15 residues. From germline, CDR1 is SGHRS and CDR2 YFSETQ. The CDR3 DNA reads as TGCGCCAGCAGCTTGGAACTTGCAACTAATGAAAAACTGTTTTTT. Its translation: CASSLELATNEKLFF. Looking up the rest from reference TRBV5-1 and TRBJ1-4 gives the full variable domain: KAGVTQTPRYLIKTRGQQVTLSCSPISGHRSVSWYQQTPGQGLQFLFEYFSETQRNKGNFPGRFSGRQFSNSRSEMNVSTLELGDSALYLCASSLELATNEKLFFGSGTQLSVL.

The CDR3 loop reads CASSVSPPARANVLTF. CDR3 DNA sequence: TGTGCCAGCAGTGTGTCCCCCCCCGCGAGGGCCAACGTCCTGACTTTC. V usage is TRBV6-1 and J usage is TRBJ2-6; D uncertain. CDR3 length equals 16 residues. CDR1 and CDR2 (germline): MNHNS, SASEGT. Trimming took off 4 bases at V and 5 bases at J, with 15 bases between the two ends.

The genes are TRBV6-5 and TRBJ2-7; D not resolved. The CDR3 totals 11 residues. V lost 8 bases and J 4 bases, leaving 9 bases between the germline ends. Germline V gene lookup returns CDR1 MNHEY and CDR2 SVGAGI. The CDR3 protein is CASPNCYEQYF. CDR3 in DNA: TGTGCCAGCCCTAACTGTTACGAGCAGTACTTC.

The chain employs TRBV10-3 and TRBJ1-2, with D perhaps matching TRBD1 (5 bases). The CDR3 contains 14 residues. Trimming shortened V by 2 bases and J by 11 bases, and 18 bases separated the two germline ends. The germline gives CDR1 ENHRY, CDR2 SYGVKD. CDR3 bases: TGTGCCATCAGTGAGGTTGTGGGACTGGCTTATTACACCTTC. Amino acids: CAISEVVGLAYYTF.

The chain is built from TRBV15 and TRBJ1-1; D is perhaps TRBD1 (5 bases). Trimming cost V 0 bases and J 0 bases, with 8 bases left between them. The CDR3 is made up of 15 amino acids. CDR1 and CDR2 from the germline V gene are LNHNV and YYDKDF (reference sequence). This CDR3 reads CATSRDLDMNTEAFF. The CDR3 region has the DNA TGTGCCACCAGCAGAGATCTGGACATGAACACTGAAGCTTTCTTT.

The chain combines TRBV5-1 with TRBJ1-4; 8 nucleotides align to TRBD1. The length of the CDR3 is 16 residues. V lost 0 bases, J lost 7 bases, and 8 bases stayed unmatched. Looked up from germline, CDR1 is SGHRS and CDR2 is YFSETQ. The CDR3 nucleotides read TGCGCCAGCAGCTTGGCCGGGACAGGAGATACTGAAAAACTGTTTTTT. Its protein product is CASSLAGTGDTEKLFF.

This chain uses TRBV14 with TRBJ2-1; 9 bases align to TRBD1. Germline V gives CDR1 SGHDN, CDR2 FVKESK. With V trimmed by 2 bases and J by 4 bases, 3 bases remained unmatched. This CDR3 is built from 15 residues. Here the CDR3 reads CASSQLGQGYNEQFF. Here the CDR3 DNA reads TGTGCCAGCAGCCAACTGGGACAGGGTTACAATGAGCAGTTCTTC.

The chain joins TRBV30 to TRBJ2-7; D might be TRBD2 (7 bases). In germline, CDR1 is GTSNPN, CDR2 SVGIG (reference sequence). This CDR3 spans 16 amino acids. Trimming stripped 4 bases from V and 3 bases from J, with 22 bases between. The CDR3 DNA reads TGTGCCTGGAATCCTGAGGGGGGGGTGGGATACTACGAGCAGTACTTC. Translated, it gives CAWNPEGGVGYYEQYF.

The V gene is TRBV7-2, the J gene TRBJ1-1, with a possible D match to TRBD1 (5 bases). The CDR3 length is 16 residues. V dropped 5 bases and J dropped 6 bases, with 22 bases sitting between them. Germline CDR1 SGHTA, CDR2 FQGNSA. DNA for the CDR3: TGTGCCAGCAGCCCCGGGCAGCCGAGGAGGGGATCTGAAGCTTTCTTT. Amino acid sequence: CASSPGQPRRGSEAFF.

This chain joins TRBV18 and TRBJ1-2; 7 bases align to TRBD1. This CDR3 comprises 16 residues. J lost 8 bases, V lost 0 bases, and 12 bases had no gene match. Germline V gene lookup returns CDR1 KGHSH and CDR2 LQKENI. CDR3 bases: TGTGCCAGCTCACCACCCTTGGACAGGACGACCCAGGGCTACACCTTC. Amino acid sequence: CASSPPLDRTTQGYTF. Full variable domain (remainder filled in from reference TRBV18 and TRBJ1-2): NAGVMQNPRHLVRRRGQEARLRCSPMKGHSHVYWYRQLPEEGLKFMVYLQKENIIDESGMPKERFSAEFPKEGPSILRIQQVVRGDSAAYFCASSPPLDRTTQGYTFGSGTRLTVV.

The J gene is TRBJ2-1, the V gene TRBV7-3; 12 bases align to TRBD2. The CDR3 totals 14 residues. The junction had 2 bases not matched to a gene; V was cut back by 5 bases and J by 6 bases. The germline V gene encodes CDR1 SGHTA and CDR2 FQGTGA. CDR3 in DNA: TGTGCCAGCAGCGAGGGACTAGCGGGCAATGAGCAGTTCTTC. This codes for CASSEGLAGNEQFF.

The CDR3: CASSIMGLAGIEQFF. Here the CDR3 DNA reads TGTGCCAGCAGCATCATGGGACTAGCGGGGATTGAGCAGTTCTTC. The chain recombines TRBV21-1 with TRBJ2-1; the table's D call, TRBD2, was not checked against the DNA. TRBV21-1 is a documented pseudogene. The CDR3 runs 15 residues.

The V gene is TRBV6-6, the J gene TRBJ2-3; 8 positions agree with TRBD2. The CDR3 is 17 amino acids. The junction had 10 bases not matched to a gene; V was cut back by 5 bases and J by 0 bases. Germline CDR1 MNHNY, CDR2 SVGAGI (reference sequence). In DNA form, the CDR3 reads TGTGCCAGCAGTCTTGCGGGCGGGGGGCTAAGCACAGATACGCAGTATTTT. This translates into CASSLAGGGLSTDTQYF.

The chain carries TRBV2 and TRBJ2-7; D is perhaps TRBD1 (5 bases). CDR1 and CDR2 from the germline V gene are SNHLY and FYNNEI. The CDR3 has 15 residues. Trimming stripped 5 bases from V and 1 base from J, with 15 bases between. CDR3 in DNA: TGTGCCAGCAGTCCCACCGTACAGGAGTCCTACGAGCAGTACTTC. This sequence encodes CASSPTVQESYEQYF.

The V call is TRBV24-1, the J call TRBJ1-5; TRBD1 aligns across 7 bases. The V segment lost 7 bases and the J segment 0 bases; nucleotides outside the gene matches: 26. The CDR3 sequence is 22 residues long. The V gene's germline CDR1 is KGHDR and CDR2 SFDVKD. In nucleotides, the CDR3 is TGTGCCACCAGCTCCCGCGGCGCGATACCTAGGACAGGATCTCATAGCAATCAGCCCCAGCATTTT. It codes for CATSSRGAIPRTGSHSNQPQHF.

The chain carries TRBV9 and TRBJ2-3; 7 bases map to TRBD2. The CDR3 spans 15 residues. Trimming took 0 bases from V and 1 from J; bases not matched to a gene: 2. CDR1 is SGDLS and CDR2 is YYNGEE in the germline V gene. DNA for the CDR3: TGTGCCAGCAGCGTAGTTGGGGGGGGCACAGATACGCAGTATTTT. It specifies CASSVVGGGTDTQYF.

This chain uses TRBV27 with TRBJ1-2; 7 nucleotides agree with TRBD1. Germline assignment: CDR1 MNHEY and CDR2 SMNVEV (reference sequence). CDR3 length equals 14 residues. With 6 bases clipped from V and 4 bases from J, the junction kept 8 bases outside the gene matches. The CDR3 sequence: CASRLNRGGYGYTF. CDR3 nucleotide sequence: TGTGCCAGCAGACTGAACAGGGGAGGCTATGGCTACACCTTC.

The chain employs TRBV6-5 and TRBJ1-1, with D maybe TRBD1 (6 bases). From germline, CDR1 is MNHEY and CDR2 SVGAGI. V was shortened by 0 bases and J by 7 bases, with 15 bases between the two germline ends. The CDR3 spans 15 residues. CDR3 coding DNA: TGTGCCAGCAGTTACTCGAGGGGGGGGCTTGTTGAAGCTTTCTTT. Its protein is CASSYSRGGLVEAFF.

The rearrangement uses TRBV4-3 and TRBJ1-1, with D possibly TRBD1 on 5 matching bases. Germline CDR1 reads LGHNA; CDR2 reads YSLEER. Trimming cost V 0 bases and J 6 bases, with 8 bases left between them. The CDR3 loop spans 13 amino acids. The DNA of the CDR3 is TGCGCCAGCAGCCAAGAACCCAGGGCTGAAGCTTTCTTT. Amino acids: CASSQEPRAEAFF.

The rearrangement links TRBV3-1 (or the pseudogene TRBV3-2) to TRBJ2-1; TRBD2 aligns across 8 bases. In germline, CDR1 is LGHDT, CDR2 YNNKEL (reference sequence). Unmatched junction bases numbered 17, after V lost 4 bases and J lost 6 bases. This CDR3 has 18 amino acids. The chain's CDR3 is CASSLLLSGGLVGNEQFF. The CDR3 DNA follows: TGTGCCAGCAGCCTCCTACTCTCGGGGGGGCTGGTGGGCAATGAGCAGTTCTTC.

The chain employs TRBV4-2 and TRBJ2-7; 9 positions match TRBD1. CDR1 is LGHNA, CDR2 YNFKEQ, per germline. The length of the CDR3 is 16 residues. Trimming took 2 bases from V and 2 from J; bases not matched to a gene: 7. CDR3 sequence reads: CASSQPLGQGPYEQYF. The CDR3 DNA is TGTGCCAGCAGCCAACCCTTGGGACAGGGTCCCTACGAGCAGTACTTC.

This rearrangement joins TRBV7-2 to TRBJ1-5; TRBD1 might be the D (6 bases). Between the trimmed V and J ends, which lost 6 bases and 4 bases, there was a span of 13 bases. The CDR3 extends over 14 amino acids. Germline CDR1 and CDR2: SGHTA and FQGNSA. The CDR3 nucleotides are TGTGCCAGCAGGGCCGGGGGGCTAAATCAGCCCCAGCATTTT. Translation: CASRAGGLNQPQHF.

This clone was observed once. The CDR3 here is CASPKTGTGGSQGNQPQHF. The CDR3 DNA follows: TGCGCCAGCCCCAAGACCGGGACAGGGGGTTCTCAGGGAAATCAGCCCCAGCATTTT. This chain links TRBV4-3 with TRBJ1-5; 11 bases are shared with TRBD1. The junction had 19 bases not matched to a gene; V was cut back by 8 bases and J by 4 bases. CDR1 is LGHNA and CDR2 is YSLEER in the germline V gene. This CDR3 region has 19 residues.

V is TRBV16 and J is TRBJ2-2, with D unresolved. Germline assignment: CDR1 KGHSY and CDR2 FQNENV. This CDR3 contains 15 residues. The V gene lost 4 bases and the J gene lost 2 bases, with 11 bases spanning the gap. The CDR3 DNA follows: TGTGCCAGCAGCCCCACGAGGATTAACACCGGGGAGCTGTTTTTT. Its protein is CASSPTRINTGELFF.